This T cell receptor beta chain derives from a study of blood T cell repertoires in COVID-19. The wider study: The study drew acute and convalescent COVID-19 samples from the United States, Italy and Spain. The cDNA or gDNA used as material had been derived from T cells, B-cell-depleted T cells, or PBMCs.

The V gene's germline CDR1 is SGHAT and CDR2 FQDESV (reference sequence). There are 14 residues in the CDR3. Trimming left V 3 bases short and J 2 bases short, with 9 bases between. Per the original methods: Reference gene primer amplification gave estimated nucleated cell counts. Clones were sequenced by immunoSEQ multiplex PCR, and TCRdb holds only the in-frame ones, with some missing. The DNA was the basis for D and trimming; V, J and clone size are from that table. In the table there are fewer than 250,000 clones, roughly 81% of which are singletons. The J gene is TRBJ2-3, the V gene TRBV11-1; D not certain. The clonotype was recovered from a woman between 50 and 59 years old with active or convalescent COVID-19. Material for sequencing was peripheral blood. The CDR3 bases are TGTGCCAGCAGCTTTAGGTGGGCCACAGATACGCAGTATTTT. Encoded protein: CASSFRWATDTQYF. Filled out from reference TRBV11-1 and TRBJ2-3, the complete variable domain reads EAEVAQSPRYKITEKSQAVAFWCDPISGHATLYWYRQILGQGPELLVQFQDESVVDDSQLPKDRFSAERLKGVDSTLKIQPAELGDSAMYLCASSFRWATDTQYFGPGTRLTVL.